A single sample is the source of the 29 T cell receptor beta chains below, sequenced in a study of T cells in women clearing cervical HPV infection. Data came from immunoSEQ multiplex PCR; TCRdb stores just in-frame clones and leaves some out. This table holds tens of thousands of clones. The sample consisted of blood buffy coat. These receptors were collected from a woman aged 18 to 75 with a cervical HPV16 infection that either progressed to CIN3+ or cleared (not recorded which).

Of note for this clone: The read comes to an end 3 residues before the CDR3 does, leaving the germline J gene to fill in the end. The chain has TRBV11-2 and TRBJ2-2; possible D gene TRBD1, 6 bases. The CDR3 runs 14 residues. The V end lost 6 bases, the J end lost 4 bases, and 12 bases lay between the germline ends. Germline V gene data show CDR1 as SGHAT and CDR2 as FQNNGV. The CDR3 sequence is CASRSTGSTGELFF. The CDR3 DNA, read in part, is TGTGCCAGCAGGTCCACAGGGAGCACCGGGGAG.

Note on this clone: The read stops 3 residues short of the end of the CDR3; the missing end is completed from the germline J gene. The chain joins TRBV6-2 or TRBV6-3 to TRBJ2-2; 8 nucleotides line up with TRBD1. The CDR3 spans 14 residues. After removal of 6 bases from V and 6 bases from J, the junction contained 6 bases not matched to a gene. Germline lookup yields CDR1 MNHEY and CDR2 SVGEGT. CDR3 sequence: CASSPTGVAGELFF. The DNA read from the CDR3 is TGTGCCAGCAGCCCGACAGGGGTGGCCGGGGAG.

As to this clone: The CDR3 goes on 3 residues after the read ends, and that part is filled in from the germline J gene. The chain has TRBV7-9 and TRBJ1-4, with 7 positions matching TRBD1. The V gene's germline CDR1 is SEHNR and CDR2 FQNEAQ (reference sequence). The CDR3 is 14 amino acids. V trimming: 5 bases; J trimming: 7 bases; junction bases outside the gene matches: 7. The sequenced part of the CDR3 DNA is TGTGCCAGCAGCAGCGACAGGGCGGGTGAAAAA. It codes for CASSSDRAGEK. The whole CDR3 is CASSSDRAGEKLFF.

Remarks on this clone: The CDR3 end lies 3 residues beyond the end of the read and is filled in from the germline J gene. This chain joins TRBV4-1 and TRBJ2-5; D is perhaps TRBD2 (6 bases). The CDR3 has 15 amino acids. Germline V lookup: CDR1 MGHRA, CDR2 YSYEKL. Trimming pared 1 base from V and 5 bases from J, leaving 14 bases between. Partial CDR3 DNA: TGCGCCAGCAGCCAAGTTGACGTAGCGGTGGAGACC. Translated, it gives CASSQVDVAVET. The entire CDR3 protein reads CASSQVDVAVETQYF.

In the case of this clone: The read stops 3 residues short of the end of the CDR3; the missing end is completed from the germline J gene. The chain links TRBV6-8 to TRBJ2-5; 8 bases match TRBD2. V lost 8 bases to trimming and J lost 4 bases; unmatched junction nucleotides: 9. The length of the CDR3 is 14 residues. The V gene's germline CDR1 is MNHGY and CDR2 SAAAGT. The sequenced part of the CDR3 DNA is TGTGCCAGCCACCTTCGCGGGGGGCGAGAGACC. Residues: CASHLRGGRET. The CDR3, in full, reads CASHLRGGRETQYF.

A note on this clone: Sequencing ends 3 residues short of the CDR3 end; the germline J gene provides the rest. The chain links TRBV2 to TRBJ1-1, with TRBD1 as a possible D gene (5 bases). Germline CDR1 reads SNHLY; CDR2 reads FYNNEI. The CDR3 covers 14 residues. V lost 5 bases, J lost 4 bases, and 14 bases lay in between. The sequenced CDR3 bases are TGTGCCAGCAGTCCCGGGGGGGGAGGCACTGAA. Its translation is CASSPGGGGTE. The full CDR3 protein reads CASSPGGGGTEAFF. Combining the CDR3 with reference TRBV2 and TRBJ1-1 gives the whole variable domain EPEVTQTPSHQVTQMGQEVILRCVPISNHLYFYWYRQILGQKVEFLVSFYNNEISEKSEIFDDQFSVERPDGSNFTLKIRSTKLEDSAMYFCASSPGGGGTEAFFGQGTRLTVV.

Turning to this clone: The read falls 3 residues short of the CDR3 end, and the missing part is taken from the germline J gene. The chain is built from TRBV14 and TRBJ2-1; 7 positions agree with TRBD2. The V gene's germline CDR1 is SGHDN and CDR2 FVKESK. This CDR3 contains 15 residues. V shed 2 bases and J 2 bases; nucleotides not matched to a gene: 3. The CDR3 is CASSQTLAAYNEQFF. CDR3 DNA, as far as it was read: TGTGCCAGCAGCCAAACCCTAGCGGCCTACAATGAG.

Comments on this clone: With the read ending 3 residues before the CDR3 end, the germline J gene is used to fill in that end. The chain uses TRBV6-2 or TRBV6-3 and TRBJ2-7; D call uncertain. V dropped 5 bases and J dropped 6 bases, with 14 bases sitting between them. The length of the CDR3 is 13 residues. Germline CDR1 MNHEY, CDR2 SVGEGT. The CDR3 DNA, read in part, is TGTGCCAGCAGTCCGGTAATTAGATCCGAG. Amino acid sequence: CASSPVIRSE. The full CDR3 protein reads CASSPVIRSEQYF.

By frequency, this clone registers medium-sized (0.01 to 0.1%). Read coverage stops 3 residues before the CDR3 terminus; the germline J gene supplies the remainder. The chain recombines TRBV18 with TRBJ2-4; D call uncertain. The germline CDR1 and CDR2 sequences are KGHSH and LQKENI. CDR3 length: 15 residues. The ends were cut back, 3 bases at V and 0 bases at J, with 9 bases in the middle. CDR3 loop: CASSPQSQAKNIQYF. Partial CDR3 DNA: TGTGCCAGCTCACCTCAGTCACAAGCCAAAAACATT.

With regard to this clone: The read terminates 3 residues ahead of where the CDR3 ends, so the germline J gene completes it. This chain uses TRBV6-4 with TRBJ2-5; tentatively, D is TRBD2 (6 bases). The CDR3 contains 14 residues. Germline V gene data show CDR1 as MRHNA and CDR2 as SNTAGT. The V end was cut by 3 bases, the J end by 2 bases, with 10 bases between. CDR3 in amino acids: CASSEFAGQETQYF. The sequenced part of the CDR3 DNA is TGTGCCAGCAGTGAGTTCGCGGGACAAGAGACC.

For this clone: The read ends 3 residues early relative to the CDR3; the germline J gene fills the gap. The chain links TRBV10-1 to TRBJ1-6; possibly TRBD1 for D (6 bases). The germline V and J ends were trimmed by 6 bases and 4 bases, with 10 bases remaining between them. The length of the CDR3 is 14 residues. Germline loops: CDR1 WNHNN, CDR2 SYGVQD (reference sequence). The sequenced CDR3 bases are TGCGCCAGCAGAAAAGGACAGTATAATTCACCC. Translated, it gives CASRKGQYNSP. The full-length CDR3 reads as CASRKGQYNSPLHF.

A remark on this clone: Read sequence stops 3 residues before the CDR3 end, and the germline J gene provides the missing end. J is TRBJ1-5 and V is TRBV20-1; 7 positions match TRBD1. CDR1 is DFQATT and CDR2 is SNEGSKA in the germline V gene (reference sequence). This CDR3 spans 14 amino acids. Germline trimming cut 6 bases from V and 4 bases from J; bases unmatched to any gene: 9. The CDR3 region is CSAPGTAKNQPQHF. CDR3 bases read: TGCAGTGCCCCGGGGACAGCTAAGAATCAGCCC.

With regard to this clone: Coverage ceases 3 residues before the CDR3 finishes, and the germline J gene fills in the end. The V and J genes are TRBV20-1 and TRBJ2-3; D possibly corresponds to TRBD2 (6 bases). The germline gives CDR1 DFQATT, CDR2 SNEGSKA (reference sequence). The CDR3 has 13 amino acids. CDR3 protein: CSARAPGGETQYF. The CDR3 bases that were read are TGCAGTGCTAGAGCCCCCGGGGGAGAGACG.

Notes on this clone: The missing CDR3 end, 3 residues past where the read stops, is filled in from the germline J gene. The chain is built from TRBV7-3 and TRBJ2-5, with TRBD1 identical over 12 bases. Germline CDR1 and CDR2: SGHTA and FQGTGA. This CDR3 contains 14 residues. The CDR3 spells CASSLGQGADTQYF. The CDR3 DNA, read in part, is TGTGCCAGCAGCTTGGGACAGGGGGCAGATACC. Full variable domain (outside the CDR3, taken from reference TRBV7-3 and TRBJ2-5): GAGVSQTPSNKVTEKGKYVELRCDPISGHTALYWYRQSLGQGPEFLIYFQGTGAADDSGLPNDRFFAVRPEGSVSTLKIQRTERGDSAVYLCASSLGQGADTQYFGPGTRLLVL.

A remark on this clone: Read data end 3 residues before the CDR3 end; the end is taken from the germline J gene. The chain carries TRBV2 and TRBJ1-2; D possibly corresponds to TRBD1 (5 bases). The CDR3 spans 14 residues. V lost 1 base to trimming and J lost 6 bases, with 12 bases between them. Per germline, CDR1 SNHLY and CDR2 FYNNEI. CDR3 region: CASSEGETVNGYTF. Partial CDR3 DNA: TGTGCCAGCAGTGAAGGGGAGACAGTAAATGGC.

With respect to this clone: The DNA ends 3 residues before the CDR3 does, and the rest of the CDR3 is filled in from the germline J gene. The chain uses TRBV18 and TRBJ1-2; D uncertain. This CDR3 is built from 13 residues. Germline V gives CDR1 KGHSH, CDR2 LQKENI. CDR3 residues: CASSPPTTDTYTF. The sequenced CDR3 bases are TGTGCCAGCTCACCACCGACTACAGATACC.

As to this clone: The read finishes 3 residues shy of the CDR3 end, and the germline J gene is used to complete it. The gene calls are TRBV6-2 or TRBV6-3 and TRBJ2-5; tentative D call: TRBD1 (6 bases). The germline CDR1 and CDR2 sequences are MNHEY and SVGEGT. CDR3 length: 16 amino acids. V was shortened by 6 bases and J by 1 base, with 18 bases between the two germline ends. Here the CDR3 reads CASSQETGQLQETQYF. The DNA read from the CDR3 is TGTGCCAGCAGCCAGGAAACAGGGCAACTCCAAGAGACC.

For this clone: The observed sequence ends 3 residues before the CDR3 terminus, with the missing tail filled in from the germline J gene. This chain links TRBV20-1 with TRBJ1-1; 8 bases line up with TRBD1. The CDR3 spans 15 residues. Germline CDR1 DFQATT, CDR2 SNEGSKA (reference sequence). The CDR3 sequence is CSARDFPWYRGEAFF. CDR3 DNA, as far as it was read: TGCAGTGCTAGAGATTTTCCTTGGTACAGGGGGGAA.

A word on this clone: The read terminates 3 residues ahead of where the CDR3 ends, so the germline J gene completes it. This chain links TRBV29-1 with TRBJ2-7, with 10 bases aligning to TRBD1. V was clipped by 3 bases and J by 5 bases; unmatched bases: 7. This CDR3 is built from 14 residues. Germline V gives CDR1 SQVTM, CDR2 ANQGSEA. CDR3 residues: CSVDFRDRGHEQYF. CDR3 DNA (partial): TGCAGCGTTGATTTTAGGGACAGGGGCCACGAG.

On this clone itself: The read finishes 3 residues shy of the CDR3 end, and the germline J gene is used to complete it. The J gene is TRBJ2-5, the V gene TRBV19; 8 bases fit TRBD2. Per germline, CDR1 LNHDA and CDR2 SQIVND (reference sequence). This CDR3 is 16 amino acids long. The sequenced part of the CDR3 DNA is TGTGCCAGTAGTATGGTCGGGGGGGCGGGCACAGATACC. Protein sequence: CASSMVGGAGTDT. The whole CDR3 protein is CASSMVGGAGTDTQYF.

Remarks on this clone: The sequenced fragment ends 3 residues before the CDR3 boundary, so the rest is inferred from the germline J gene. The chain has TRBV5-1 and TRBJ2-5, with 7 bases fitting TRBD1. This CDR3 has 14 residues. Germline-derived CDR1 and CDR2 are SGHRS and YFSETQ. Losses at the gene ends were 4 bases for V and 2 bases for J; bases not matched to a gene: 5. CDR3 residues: CASSHSGQQETQYF. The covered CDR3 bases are TGCGCCAGCAGCCATTCGGGACAGCAAGAGACC.

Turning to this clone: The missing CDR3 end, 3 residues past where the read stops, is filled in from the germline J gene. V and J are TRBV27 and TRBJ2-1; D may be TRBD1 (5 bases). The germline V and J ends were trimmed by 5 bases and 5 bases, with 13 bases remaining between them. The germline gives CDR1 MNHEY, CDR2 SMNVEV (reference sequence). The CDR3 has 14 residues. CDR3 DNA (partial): TGTGCCAGCAGTATTGGGGCGGCCCACAATGAG. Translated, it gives CASSIGAAHNE. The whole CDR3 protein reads CASSIGAAHNEQFF.

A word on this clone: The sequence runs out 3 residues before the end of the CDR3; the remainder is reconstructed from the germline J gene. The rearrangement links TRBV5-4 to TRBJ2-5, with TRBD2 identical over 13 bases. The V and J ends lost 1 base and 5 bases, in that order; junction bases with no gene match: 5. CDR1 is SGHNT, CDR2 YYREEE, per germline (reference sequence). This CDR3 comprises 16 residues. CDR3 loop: CASSLLLAGGLETQYF. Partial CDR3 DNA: TGTGCCAGCAGCTTGTTACTAGCGGGGGGGCTGGAGACC.

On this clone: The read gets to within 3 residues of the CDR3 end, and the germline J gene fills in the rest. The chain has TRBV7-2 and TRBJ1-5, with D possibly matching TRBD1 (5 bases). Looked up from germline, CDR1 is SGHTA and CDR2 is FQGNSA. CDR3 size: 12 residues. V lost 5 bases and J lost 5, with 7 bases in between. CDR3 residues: CASSPGDQPQHF. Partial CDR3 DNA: TGTGCCAGCAGCCCGGGGGATCAGCCC.

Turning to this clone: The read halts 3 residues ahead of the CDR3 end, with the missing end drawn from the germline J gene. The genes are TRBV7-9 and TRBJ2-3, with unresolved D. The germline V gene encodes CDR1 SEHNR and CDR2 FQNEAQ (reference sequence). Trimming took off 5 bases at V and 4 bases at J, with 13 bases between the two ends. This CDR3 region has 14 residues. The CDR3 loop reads CASSPRSVADTQYF. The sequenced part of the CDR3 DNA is TGTGCCAGCAGCCCCCGGAGCGTCGCAGATACG.

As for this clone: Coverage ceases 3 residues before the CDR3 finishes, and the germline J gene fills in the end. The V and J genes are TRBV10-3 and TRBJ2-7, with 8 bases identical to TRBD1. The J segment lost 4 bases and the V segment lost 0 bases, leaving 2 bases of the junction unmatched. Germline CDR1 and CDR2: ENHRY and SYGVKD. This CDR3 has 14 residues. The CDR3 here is CAISESTGGYEQYF. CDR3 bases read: TGTGCCATCAGTGAGTCAACAGGGGGTTACGAG.

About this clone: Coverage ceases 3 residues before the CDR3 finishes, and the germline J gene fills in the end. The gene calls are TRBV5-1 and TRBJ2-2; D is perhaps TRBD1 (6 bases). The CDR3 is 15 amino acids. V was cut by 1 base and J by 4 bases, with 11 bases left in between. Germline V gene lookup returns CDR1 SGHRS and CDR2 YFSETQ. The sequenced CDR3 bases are TGCGCCAGCAGCTTGACCAGGGGCGGCACCGGGGAG. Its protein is CASSLTRGGTGE. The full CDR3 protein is CASSLTRGGTGELFF. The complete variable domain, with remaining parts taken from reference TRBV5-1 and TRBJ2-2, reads KAGVTQTPRYLIKTRGQQVTLSCSPISGHRSVSWYQQTPGQGLQFLFEYFSETQRNKGNFPGRFSGRQFSNSRSEMNVSTLELGDSALYLCASSLTRGGTGELFFGEGSRLTVL.

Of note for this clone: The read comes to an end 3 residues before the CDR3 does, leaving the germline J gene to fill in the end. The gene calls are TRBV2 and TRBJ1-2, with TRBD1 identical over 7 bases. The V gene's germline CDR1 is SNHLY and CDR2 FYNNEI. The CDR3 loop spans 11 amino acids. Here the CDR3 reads CASSRGETYTF. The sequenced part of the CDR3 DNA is TGTGCCAGCAGCAGGGGGGAGACC.

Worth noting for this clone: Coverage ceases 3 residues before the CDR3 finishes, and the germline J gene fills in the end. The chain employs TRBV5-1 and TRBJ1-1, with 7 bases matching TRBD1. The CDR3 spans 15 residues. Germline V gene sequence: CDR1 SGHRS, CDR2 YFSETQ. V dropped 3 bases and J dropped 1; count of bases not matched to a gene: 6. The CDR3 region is CASSSDRQGNTEAFF. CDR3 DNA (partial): TGCGCCAGCAGCTCGGACAGGCAGGGGAACACTGAA. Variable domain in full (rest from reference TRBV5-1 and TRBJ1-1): KAGVTQTPRYLIKTRGQQVTLSCSPISGHRSVSWYQQTPGQGLQFLFEYFSETQRNKGNFPGRFSGRQFSNSRSEMNVSTLELGDSALYLCASSSDRQGNTEAFFGQGTRLTVV.